Below, 26 T cell receptor beta chains from the same sample are listed, as sequenced in a study of OX40 agonist ivuxolimab in advanced cancers. The table came from immunoSEQ multiplex PCR; TCRdb's copy has only in-frame clones and leaves some out. In the table there are fewer than 95,000 clones, 85% to 95% of which are singletons. The sample here was CD4+ or CD8+ T cells sorted from blood, taken in a trial of the OX40 agonist ivuxolimab. These receptors were taken from an adult with an advanced solid tumor such as melanoma, head and neck, liver or kidney cancer.

This clone was seen more than once but under ten times. The chain uses TRBV7-2 and TRBJ2-7; no clear D. The V end lost 5 bases, the J end lost 7 bases, and 9 bases lay between the germline ends. Germline CDR1 and CDR2: SGHTA and FQGNSA. This CDR3 is built from 11 residues. The CDR3 DNA reads as TGTGCCAGCAGCCCCGTTGGGGAGCAGTACTTC. As protein: CASSPVGEQYF.

This chain uses TRBV19 with TRBJ1-1, with a possible D match to TRBD1 (5 bases). Looked up from germline, CDR1 is LNHDA and CDR2 is SQIVND (reference sequence). This CDR3 is built from 14 residues. V lost 6 bases and J lost 3, with 14 bases in between. CDR3 DNA sequence: TGTGCCAGTAGATATCGGAGGGGCGACACTGAAGCTTTCTTT. The encoded protein is CASRYRRGDTEAFF.

V gene TRBV7-9 combines with J gene TRBJ2-5, with 10 bases fitting TRBD2. The length of the CDR3 is 17 residues. V shed 1 base and J 5 bases; nucleotides not matched to a gene: 10. Germline loops: CDR1 SEHNR, CDR2 FQNEAQ (reference sequence). The CDR3 here is CASSLGGSGGDQETQYF. The CDR3 DNA is TGTGCCAGCAGCTTAGGTGGAAGCGGGGGGGATCAGGAGACCCAGTACTTC. Together with reference TRBV7-9 and TRBJ2-5, the CDR3 gives the full variable domain: DTGVSQNPRHKITKRGQNVTFRCDPISEHNRLYWYRQTLGQGPEFLTYFQNEAQLEKSRLLSDRFSAERPKGSFSTLEIQRTEQGDSAMYLCASSLGGSGGDQETQYFGPGTRLLVL.

V gene TRBV29-1 combines with J gene TRBJ2-5, with D possibly being TRBD1 or TRBD2 (7 bases each). The CDR3 contains 12 residues. From germline, CDR1 is SQVTM and CDR2 ANQGSEA. V was trimmed by 7 bases and J by 5 bases, leaving 14 bases between them. CDR3 nucleotide sequence: TGCAGCGCCTGCGGGGGACAGGAGACCCAGTACTTC. Translated, it gives CSACGGQETQYF.

The genes are TRBV28 and TRBJ2-2; 9 bases are a match to TRBD2. The CDR3 loop spans 14 amino acids. Per germline, CDR1 MDHEN and CDR2 SYDVKM. With V trimmed by 6 bases and J by 7 bases, 6 bases remained unmatched. CDR3: CASRAGTSYGELFF. Written as DNA, the CDR3 is TGTGCCAGCAGAGCCGGGACTAGCTACGGGGAGCTGTTTTTT.

The chain has TRBV5-4 and TRBJ2-4, with TRBD2 identical over 8 bases. Per the germline V gene, CDR1 is SGHNT and CDR2 is YYREEE (reference sequence). The J segment lost 4 bases and the V segment lost 4 bases, leaving 7 bases of the junction unmatched. The CDR3 loop spans 15 amino acids. CDR3 in amino acids: CASSVTGGLKNIQYF. Written as DNA, the CDR3 is TGTGCCAGCAGCGTCACGGGGGGGTTGAAAAACATTCAGTACTTC.

The CDR3 bases are TGTGCCAGCACCGGGACAGGCAGCAATCAGCCCCAGCATTTT. Amino acid sequence: CASTGTGSNQPQHF. The chain employs TRBV6-1 and TRBJ1-5; 8 bases fit TRBD1. Losses at the gene ends were 7 bases for V and 1 base for J; bases not matched to a gene: 3. The CDR3 loop spans 14 amino acids. Per germline, CDR1 MNHNS and CDR2 SASEGT.

V usage is TRBV7-3 and J usage is TRBJ2-5, with TRBD2 matching 9 bases. The germline CDR1 and CDR2 sequences are SGHTA and FQGTGA. There are 17 residues in the CDR3. Losses at the gene ends were 4 bases for V and 4 bases for J; bases not matched to a gene: 13. The CDR3 loop reads CASSSTPPGAGGETQYF. CDR3 DNA: TGTGCCAGCAGCTCCACCCCCCCGGGAGCGGGGGGAGAGACCCAGTACTTC.

This chain uses TRBV29-1 with TRBJ1-1, with a tentative D call TRBD1 (5 bases). The germline gives CDR1 SQVTM, CDR2 ANQGSEA. This CDR3 has 15 amino acids. The V gene lost 0 bases and the J gene lost 2 bases, with 13 bases spanning the gap. As DNA, the CDR3 is TGCAGCGTTGAAGATCAGGCAGGGAAAAACACTGAAGCTTTCTTT. It is translated as CSVEDQAGKNTEAFF.

A note on this clone: The same CDR3 also results from other DNA sequences found in this sample. V and J are TRBV18 and TRBJ2-3, with D uncertain. CDR3 length equals 12 residues. Trimming took 3 bases from V and 0 from J, leaving 1 base between them. Germline values: CDR1 KGHSH, CDR2 LQKENI. The DNA for the CDR3 is TGTGCCAGCTCACCGAGCACAGATACGCAGTATTTT. Protein sequence: CASSPSTDTQYF.

This chain uses TRBV7-6 with TRBJ2-5; TRBD2 agrees at 8 bases. Germline V gene sequence: CDR1 SGHVS, CDR2 FNYEAQ. Trimming at V came to 2 bases and at J to 4 bases, leaving 3 bases not matched to a gene. The CDR3 consists of 14 residues. CDR3 coding DNA: TGTGCCAGCAGCTTAAGCGGGAGAGGAGAGACCCAGTACTTC. It codes for CASSLSGRGETQYF.

This clone showed up just a few times. The chain combines TRBV28 with TRBJ1-1, with D uncertain. The CDR3 contains 12 residues. In germline, CDR1 is MDHEN, CDR2 SYDVKM. Deletions cut 3 bases from V and 3 bases from J, with 5 bases between. CDR3 nucleotide sequence: TGTGCCAGCAGTTTGGGGTACACTGAAGCTTTCTTT. This translates into CASSLGYTEAFF. Combining the CDR3 with reference TRBV28 and TRBJ1-1 gives the whole variable domain DVKVTQSSRYLVKRTGEKVFLECVQDMDHENMFWYRQDPGLGLRLIYFSYDVKMKEKGDIPEGYSVSREKKERFSLILESASTNQTSMYLCASSLGYTEAFFGQGTRLTVV.

The chain has TRBV28 and TRBJ1-6; weak D call: TRBD1 (6 bases). CDR1 is MDHEN, CDR2 SYDVKM, per germline. The CDR3 is 15 residues long. The V gene lost 2 bases and the J gene lost 9 bases, with 14 bases spanning the gap. CDR3: CASSLGGGGGSPLHF. Written as DNA, the CDR3 is TGTGCCAGCAGTTTAGGGGGGGGAGGGGGTTCACCCCTCCACTTT.

This clone was found a few times. The chain carries TRBV7-8 and TRBJ2-3; D unclear. V was shortened by 2 bases and J by 4 bases, with 13 bases between the two germline ends. The germline gives CDR1 SGHVS, CDR2 FQNEAQ. This CDR3 has 15 amino acids. This chain's CDR3 is CASSLMPWSADTQYF. Here the CDR3 DNA reads TGTGCCAGCAGCTTAATGCCTTGGAGCGCAGATACGCAGTATTTT.

CDR3 sequence: CASSFQGDEQYF. In nucleotides, the CDR3 is TGTGCCAGCAGCTTTCAAGGGGACGAGCAGTACTTC. The chain recombines TRBV7-9 with TRBJ2-7, with D possibly matching TRBD1 (5 bases). Germline CDR1 is SEHNR and CDR2 is FQNEAQ (reference sequence). CDR3 length: 12 amino acids. Trimming shortened V by 3 bases and J by 5 bases, and 8 bases separated the two germline ends. Complete variable domain (other parts from reference TRBV7-9 and TRBJ2-7): DTGVSQNPRHKITKRGQNVTFRCDPISEHNRLYWYRQTLGQGPEFLTYFQNEAQLEKSRLLSDRFSAERPKGSFSTLEIQRTEQGDSAMYLCASSFQGDEQYFGPGTRLTVT.

The chain couples TRBV11-3 to TRBJ2-7; D is uncertain. V lost 4 bases, J lost 0 bases, and 4 bases lay in between. The CDR3 totals 12 residues. Germline V gene data show CDR1 as SGHNT and CDR2 as YENEEA. In DNA, the CDR3 is TGTGCCAGCAGCTACGGCTCCTACGAGCAGTACTTC. Translated: CASSYGSYEQYF.

The chain employs TRBV28 and TRBJ2-7; 12 bases are a match to TRBD1. The ends lost 6 bases at V and 4 bases at J; junction bases unmatched: 4. In germline, CDR1 is MDHEN, CDR2 SYDVKM. This CDR3 comprises 14 residues. In nucleotides, the CDR3 is TGTGCCAGCAGGGGGACAGGGGGCTTGTACGAGCAGTACTTC. It specifies CASRGTGGLYEQYF. Complete variable domain (other parts from reference TRBV28 and TRBJ2-7): DVKVTQSSRYLVKRTGEKVFLECVQDMDHENMFWYRQDPGLGLRLIYFSYDVKMKEKGDIPEGYSVSREKKERFSLILESASTNQTSMYLCASRGTGGLYEQYFGPGTRLTVT.

The J gene is TRBJ1-5, the V gene TRBV7-2; D not certain. The CDR3 length is 15 residues. V was pared by 2 bases and J by 0 bases, with 8 bases between. Germline V gene data show CDR1 as SGHTA and CDR2 as FQGNSA. This chain's CDR3 is CASSLSGGSNQPQHF. The CDR3 coding sequence is TGTGCCAGCAGCTTATCGGGTGGTAGCAATCAGCCCCAGCATTTT.

The chain employs TRBV11-3 and TRBJ2-2; D tentatively reads TRBD1 or TRBD2 (6 bases each). This CDR3 is 13 amino acids long. With 3 bases removed from V and 6 bases from J, the gap between germline ends came to 8 bases. The germline V gene has CDR1 SGHNT and CDR2 YENEEA. The chain's CDR3 is CASSFRGPGELFF. In DNA form, the CDR3 reads TGTGCCAGCAGCTTCCGGGGGCCCGGGGAGCTGTTTTTT.

This chain uses TRBV5-1 with TRBJ2-6, with a tentative D call TRBD2 (6 bases). This CDR3 is 15 amino acids long. Germline V lookup: CDR1 SGHRS, CDR2 YFSETQ. V lost 6 bases, J lost 4 bases, and 14 bases lay in between. The CDR3 here is CASTTGSPGANVLTF. In nucleotides, the CDR3 is TGCGCCAGCACCACCGGGAGCCCGGGGGCCAACGTCCTGACTTTC.

The chain links TRBV5-1 to TRBJ2-1; D gene unclear. The germline V gene encodes CDR1 SGHRS and CDR2 YFSETQ. This CDR3 has 15 amino acids. Trimming removed 0 bases at V and 7 bases at J, with 14 bases between. DNA for the CDR3: TGCGCCAGCAGCTTGGGCCTCTACTCTCGAAATGAGCAGTTCTTC. As protein: CASSLGLYSRNEQFF.

A single count supports this clone. The chain carries TRBV27 and TRBJ2-5, with 9 bases fitting TRBD1. The junction had 7 bases not matched to a gene; V was cut back by 6 bases and J by 5 bases. Germline V gene lookup returns CDR1 MNHEY and CDR2 SMNVEV (reference sequence). The CDR3 consists of 14 residues. The CDR3 here is CASRRQGEGETQYF. The CDR3 DNA reads TGTGCCAGCAGACGACAGGGGGAGGGGGAGACCCAGTACTTC.

The chain joins TRBV28 to TRBJ1-2; tentatively, D is TRBD1 (5 bases). The CDR3 loop spans 14 amino acids. The V gene lost 2 bases and the J gene lost 4 bases, with 11 bases spanning the gap. Germline CDR1 is MDHEN and CDR2 is SYDVKM. CDR3 coding DNA: TGTGCCAGCAGTTTAGGGTCCAGGGTCTATGGCTACACCTTC. It translates to CASSLGSRVYGYTF.

CDR3 loop: CASSESDAGTQYF. In nucleotides, the CDR3 is TGTGCCAGCAGTGAATCAGACGCAGGGACCCAGTACTTC. V and J are TRBV25-1 and TRBJ2-5; D gene unclear. Trimming cost V 1 base and J 7 bases, with 10 bases left between them. From germline, CDR1 is MGHDK and CDR2 SYGVNS. The CDR3 is 13 amino acids.

The V and J genes are TRBV4-2 and TRBJ2-3; 11 positions agree with TRBD2. Germline V CDR1 and CDR2: LGHNA, YNFKEQ. This CDR3 contains 20 residues. V shed 0 bases, J shed 0 bases, and the junction held 11 bases outside the gene matches. The DNA for the CDR3 is TGTGCCAGCAGCCAAGAGGGCCCTAGCGGGGGGTCTTCTAGCACAGATACGCAGTATTTT. Translation gives CASSQEGPSGGSSSTDTQYF.

J is TRBJ1-1 and V is TRBV10-3; D might be TRBD1 (5 bases). V gave up 3 bases and J gave up 3 bases, with 14 bases separating them. Germline V gene lookup returns CDR1 ENHRY and CDR2 SYGVKD. The CDR3 covers 15 residues. CDR3 sequence: CAISEDAGSDTEAFF. CDR3 coding DNA: TGTGCCATCAGTGAAGATGCAGGGTCTGACACTGAAGCTTTCTTT.